The 10 T cell receptor beta chains below come from one sample, sequenced in a study of T cells after yellow fever vaccination. TCRdb re-analysed the 5' RACE reads in MiXCR, keeping a single row per CDR3 protein. Among approximately 300,000 distinct CDR3 sequences listed, around 6.8% were seen once. The sample here was PBMCs, taken more than 40 days after the first yellow fever vaccination. Receptor source: a man younger than 35 who received the YFV17D yellow fever vaccine.

The chain couples TRBV7-2 to TRBJ1-6; D is perhaps TRBD1 (5 bases). Looked up from germline, CDR1 is SGHTA and CDR2 is FQGNSA. Trimming cost V 1 base and J 4 bases, with 14 bases left between them. This CDR3 has 17 amino acids. CDR3 sequence (DNA): TGTGCCAGCAGCTTAGGGGTGGGGACGGCTTATAATTCACCCCTCCACTTT. Translating it yields CASSLGVGTAYNSPLHF.

The CDR3 protein is CASSYSGSLYEQYV. In nucleotides, the CDR3 is TGTGCCAGCAGTTACTCAGGGAGCCTCTACGAGCAGTACGTC. This chain uses TRBV6-2 or TRBV6-3 with TRBJ2-7, with D possibly matching TRBD2 (5 bases). The V and J ends lost 0 bases and 3 bases respectively, with 9 bases between them. Germline CDR1 is MNHEY and CDR2 is SVGEGT. This CDR3 is built from 14 residues.

The chain carries TRBV4-2 and TRBJ1-2, with D perhaps TRBD1 (6 bases). This CDR3 has 14 amino acids. Germline CDR1 LGHNA, CDR2 YNFKEQ. Trimming cost V 0 bases and J 5 bases, with 10 bases left between them. In DNA form, the CDR3 reads TGTGCCAGCAGCCAAGATCGGACAGAGTATGGCTACACCTTC. Protein sequence: CASSQDRTEYGYTF.

This clonotype was counted ten times or more. The genes are TRBV14 and TRBJ2-2; D gene ambiguous. In germline, CDR1 is SGHDN, CDR2 FVKESK. The CDR3 sequence is 16 residues long. Trimming took 1 base from V and 3 from J, leaving 12 bases between them. CDR3 sequence reads: CASSQGYTGYTGELFF. For the CDR3, the DNA is TGTGCCAGCAGCCAAGGATACACGGGTTACACCGGGGAGCTGTTTTTT.

Here the CDR3 reads CASTSLYQRGGSSYNEQFF. CDR3 nucleotides: TGTGCCAGCACTTCCTTATACCAGCGGGGGGGAAGTTCCTACAATGAGCAGTTCTTC. The rearrangement joins TRBV11-1 to TRBJ2-1; 10 bases map to TRBD2. The germline CDR1 and CDR2 sequences are SGHAT and FQDESV (reference sequence). V lost 7 bases, J lost 1 base, and 16 bases stayed unmatched. The CDR3 extends over 19 amino acids. Full variable domain (remainder filled in from reference TRBV11-1 and TRBJ2-1): EAEVAQSPRYKITEKSQAVAFWCDPISGHATLYWYRQILGQGPELLVQFQDESVVDDSQLPKDRFSAERLKGVDSTLKIQPAELGDSAMYLCASTSLYQRGGSSYNEQFFGPGTRLTVL.

This clonotype was seen at least ten times. The J gene is TRBJ2-7, the V gene TRBV5-1, with 10 bases aligning to TRBD1. The junction had 6 bases not matched to a gene; V was cut back by 0 bases and J by 6 bases. The CDR3 sequence is 15 residues long. Germline CDR1 reads SGHRS; CDR2 reads YFSETQ. Written as DNA, the CDR3 is TGCGCCAGCAGCTTGGCCACGGGACAGGGGAGCGAGCAGTACTTC. Protein sequence: CASSLATGQGSEQYF. The variable domain in full, with the rest retrieved from reference TRBV5-1 and TRBJ2-7, is KAGVTQTPRYLIKTRGQQVTLSCSPISGHRSVSWYQQTPGQGLQFLFEYFSETQRNKGNFPGRFSGRQFSNSRSEMNVSTLELGDSALYLCASSLATGQGSEQYFGPGTRLTVT.

The chain is built from TRBV3-1 and TRBJ2-1, with 7 bases that match TRBD2. V was pared by 7 bases and J by 2 bases, with 14 bases of the junction left unmatched. The CDR3 is 17 amino acids. Looked up from germline, CDR1 is LGHDT and CDR2 is YNNKEL (reference sequence). The CDR3 sequence is CASTTQFPGGTYNEQFF. The DNA for the CDR3 is TGTGCCAGCACCACGCAATTCCCGGGGGGAACCTACAATGAGCAGTTCTTC.

The chain has TRBV20-1 and TRBJ2-2; 9 nucleotides align to TRBD2. The CDR3 contains 18 residues. With 1 base clipped from V and 5 bases from J, the junction kept 14 bases outside the gene matches. The germline V gene has CDR1 DFQATT and CDR2 SNEGSKA (reference sequence). CDR3 nucleotides: TGCAGTGCTAGAGGGCCCACCAGCCTAGCGGGGTTAACCGGGGAGCTGTTTTTT. Residues: CSARGPTSLAGLTGELFF.

This clonotype was counted many times. The chain is built from TRBV13 and TRBJ2-5; TRBD2 matches 13 bases. In germline, CDR1 is PRHDT, CDR2 FYEKMQ (reference sequence). The CDR3 is 16 residues long. After removal of 5 bases from V and 2 bases from J, the junction contained 5 bases not matched to a gene. The CDR3, as DNA: TGTGCCAGCAGCCCAAGACTAGCGGGGGGTCAAGAGACCCAGTACTTC. Its translation is CASSPRLAGGQETQYF. The full variable domain, its missing parts supplied by reference TRBV13 and TRBJ2-5, is AAGVIQSPRHLIKEKRETATLKCYPIPRHDTVYWYQQGPGQDPQFLISFYEKMQSDKGSIPDRFSAQQFSDYHSELNMSSLELGDSALYFCASSPRLAGGQETQYFGPGTRLLVL.

This clonotype was detected only a few times. This chain uses TRBV6-5 with TRBJ2-7, with 9 bases aligning to TRBD1. The germline V gene encodes CDR1 MNHEY and CDR2 SVGAGI. Unmatched junction bases numbered 0, after V lost 0 bases and J lost 6 bases. CDR3 length: 13 amino acids. The CDR3: CASSYSDRGEQYV. In DNA, the CDR3 is TGTGCCAGCAGTTACTCGGACAGGGGCGAGCAGTACGTC.